These 10 T cell receptor beta chains were all obtained from the same sample, sequenced in a study of blood T cell repertoires in COVID-19. Profiled with immunoSEQ multiplex PCR; TCRdb holds only in-frame clones, not every one. The sample lists over 200,000 clones; roughly 85% were seen once. The material sequenced was peripheral blood. Receptors were obtained from a woman between 65 and 79 years old with active or convalescent COVID-19.

This sequence joins TRBV6-5 and TRBJ1-5, with 7 bases matching TRBD1. V was pared by 5 bases and J by 6 bases, with 7 bases of the junction left unmatched. From germline, CDR1 is MNHEY and CDR2 SVGAGI. The CDR3 has 14 amino acids. This CDR3 reads CASSLNRGGQPQHF. The CDR3 DNA sequence: TGTGCCAGCAGTCTCAACAGGGGCGGTCAGCCCCAGCATTTT.

The rearrangement joins TRBV2 to TRBJ1-2, with unresolved D. This CDR3 contains 15 residues. Germline lookup yields CDR1 SNHLY and CDR2 FYNNEI. V was cut by 6 bases and J by 2 bases, with 16 bases left in between. The CDR3 DNA sequence: TGTGCCAGCAGGGGAGAGCAATACGAGAACTATGGCTACACCTTC. Its translation is CASRGEQYENYGYTF.

The chain joins TRBV30 to TRBJ1-6; D not resolved. Germline V gene sequence: CDR1 GTSNPN, CDR2 SVGIG (reference sequence). The CDR3 sequence is 17 residues long. V lost 2 bases, J lost 7 bases, and 21 bases lay in between. The DNA for the CDR3 is TGTGCCTGGAGTACCCCACCCACCGGGGTGGGGAATTCACCCCTCCACTTT. Translated: CAWSTPPTGVGNSPLHF.

The V gene is TRBV25-1, the J gene TRBJ2-2; D possibly corresponds to TRBD2 (5 bases). CDR1 is MGHDK and CDR2 is SYGVNS in the germline V gene. Trimming shortened V by 8 bases and J by 3 bases, and 10 bases separated the two germline ends. This CDR3 is built from 13 residues. The CDR3 DNA follows: TGTGCCAGCTCTACGGGATACACCGGGGAGCTGTTTTTT. Translating gives CASSTGYTGELFF. The entire variable domain, with the rest obtained from reference TRBV25-1 and TRBJ2-2, is as follows: EADIYQTPRYLVIGTGKKITLECSQTMGHDKMYWYQQDPGMELHLIHYSYGVNSTEKGDLSSESTVSRIRTEHFPLTLESARPSHTSQYLCASSTGYTGELFFGEGSRLTVL.

The chain recombines TRBV28 with TRBJ2-3, with D unclear. Trimming took 3 bases from V and 2 from J, leaving 6 bases between them. Germline CDR1 is MDHEN and CDR2 is SYDVKM. The length of the CDR3 is 13 residues. CDR3 nucleotide sequence: TGTGCCAGCAGTTTCAGGCTCACAGATACGCAGTATTTT. Amino acids: CASSFRLTDTQYF.

The chain carries TRBV7-8 and TRBJ1-3, with D uncertain. This CDR3 contains 16 residues. Germline values: CDR1 SGHVS, CDR2 FQNEAQ. V lost 5 bases, J lost 0 bases, and 14 bases lay in between. The CDR3 reads CASSPRTDYSGNTIYF. The CDR3 DNA follows: TGTGCCAGCAGCCCCAGGACGGACTACTCTGGAAACACCATATATTTT. Full variable domain (outside the CDR3, taken from reference TRBV7-8 and TRBJ1-3): GAGVSQSPRYKVAKRGQDVALRCDPISGHVSLFWYQQALGQGPEFLTYFQNEAQLDKSGLPSDRFFAERPEGSVSTLKIQRTQQEDSAVYLCASSPRTDYSGNTIYFGEGSWLTVV.

The rearrangement joins TRBV6-5 to TRBJ1-1; 9 nucleotides agree with TRBD1. The CDR3 consists of 14 residues. Germline V lookup: CDR1 MNHEY, CDR2 SVGAGI. Trimming took 6 bases from V and 3 from J; bases not matched to a gene: 5. The CDR3 DNA sequence: TGTGCCAGCAGCCTAGACAGGGGGGACACTGAAGCTTTCTTT. Encoded protein: CASSLDRGDTEAFF.

This chain's CDR3 is CASSLLGQGAVNEQYF. The CDR3 DNA reads as TGTGCCAGCAGCTTACTGGGGCAGGGGGCGGTCAACGAGCAGTACTTC. This chain joins TRBV7-2 and TRBJ2-7; 8 bases are shared with TRBD1. The ends lost 2 bases at V and 5 bases at J; junction bases unmatched: 11. CDR1 and CDR2 (germline): SGHTA, FQGNSA. The CDR3 loop spans 16 amino acids. Full variable domain (missing parts from reference TRBV7-2 and TRBJ2-7): GAGVSQSPSNKVTEKGKDVELRCDPISGHTALYWYRQSLGQGLEFLIYFQGNSAPDKSGLPSDRFSAERTGGSVSTLTIQRTQQEDSAVYLCASSLLGQGAVNEQYFGPGTRLTVT.

The J gene is TRBJ2-2, the V gene TRBV5-1; 9 bases match TRBD2. The CDR3 runs 16 residues. The trim removed 4 bases at V and 1 base at J, leaving 5 bases unmatched. Germline V gives CDR1 SGHRS, CDR2 YFSETQ. The CDR3: CASSPGTSWNTGELFF. CDR3 nucleotide sequence: TGCGCCAGCAGCCCTGGGACTAGCTGGAACACCGGGGAGCTGTTTTTT.

This chain joins TRBV7-9 and TRBJ1-1; tentative D call: TRBD1 (5 bases). Trimming removed 0 bases at V and 4 bases at J, with 15 bases between. The CDR3 runs to 16 residues. Germline V gene lookup returns CDR1 SEHNR and CDR2 FQNEAQ (reference sequence). The CDR3 sequence is CASSLAGRGRGTEAFF. DNA of the CDR3: TGTGCCAGCAGCTTAGCGGGGCGGGGCCGGGGCACTGAAGCTTTCTTT.